This T cell receptor beta chain was retrieved from a study of shared T cell receptors in the human thymus. Clones were read by immunoSEQ multiplex PCR, and TCRdb kept only the in-frame ones, dropping some. Found here are around 340,000 clones, 85% to 95% of them singletons; the top ten hold approximately 0.018%. Looked up from germline, CDR1 is LGHNA and CDR2 is YNFKEQ. The CDR3 has 16 residues. The V and J ends lost 4 bases and 9 bases respectively, with 25 bases between them. This receptor was obtained from a human donor. The sequenced material came from thymocytes. The chain links TRBV4-2 to TRBJ2-7; no reliable D call. The CDR3: CASSPSATEDPVRQYF. CDR3 coding DNA: TGTGCCAGCAGCCCCTCTGCGACTGAGGATCCCGTCAGGCAGTACTTC.